This T cell receptor beta chain was sequenced for a study of Ad26.COV2.S vaccination and SARS-CoV-2 variants. Documented treatment: some 20 received Ad26.COV2.S at low or high dose, single or two shots; about 5 received placebo; per-sample allocation not given. Sampling happened 63 days after the first vaccine or placebo injection. Donor was an adult aged 18-55 years in Boston. This CDR3 is built from 16 residues. Losses at the gene ends were 4 bases for V and 5 bases for J; bases not matched to a gene: 9. Germline loops: CDR1 SGHNT, CDR2 YYREEE (reference sequence). For this clone: Its matching antigen is unknown.

The data were produced by immunoSEQ multiplex PCR, yet TCRdb's version contains in-frame clones alone and is incomplete. Here the sample spans a few hundred thousand clones, about nine tenths being singletons. Regarding the study as a whole: The authors reported substantial breadth in spike-specific CD8+ and CD4+ T cell responses after vaccination. The TCR breadth and depth analyses may have produced an underestimate of total T cell responses.

The V call is TRBV5-4, the J call TRBJ2-1, with 10 positions matching TRBD2. This material consisted of peripheral blood, taken in a trial of Ad26.COV2.S vaccine versus placebo. This TCR derives from a person between 18 and 59 years old who received the Ad26.COV2.S COVID-19 vaccine or a placebo. The CDR3 loop reads CASSGRTSGFNNEQFF. CDR3 nucleotide sequence: TGTGCCAGCAGCGGCCGGACTAGCGGTTTTAACAATGAGCAGTTCTTC. The full variable domain, in which reference TRBV5-4 and TRBJ2-1 provide the parts outside the CDR3, is ETGVTQSPTHLIKTRGQQVTLRCSSQSGHNTVSWYQQALGQGPQFIFQYYREEENGRGNFPPRFSGLQFPNYSSELNVNALELDDSALYLCASSGRTSGFNNEQFFGPGTRLTVL.